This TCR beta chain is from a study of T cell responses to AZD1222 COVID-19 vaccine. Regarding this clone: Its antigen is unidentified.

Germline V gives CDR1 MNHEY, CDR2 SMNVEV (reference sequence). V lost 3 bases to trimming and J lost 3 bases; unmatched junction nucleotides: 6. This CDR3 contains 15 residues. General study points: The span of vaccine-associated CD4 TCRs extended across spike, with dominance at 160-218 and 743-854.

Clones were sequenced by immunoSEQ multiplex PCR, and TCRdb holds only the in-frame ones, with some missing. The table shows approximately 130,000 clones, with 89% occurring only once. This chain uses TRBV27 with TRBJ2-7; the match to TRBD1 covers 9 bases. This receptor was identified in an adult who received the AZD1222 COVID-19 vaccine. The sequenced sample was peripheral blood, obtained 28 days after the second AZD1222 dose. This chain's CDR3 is CASSLAGTGYYEQYF. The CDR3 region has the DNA TGTGCCAGCAGTTTGGCCGGGACAGGGTACTACGAGCAGTACTTC.